Listed below are T cell receptor beta chains from one sample, sequenced in a study of shared clonotypes between healthy human individuals. Clones were sequenced by immunoSEQ multiplex PCR, and TCRdb holds only the in-frame ones, with some missing. There are approximately 340,000 clones in the sample; around 72% occur only once, and 10% lies in the top ten. Material for sequencing was memory CD4+ T cells sorted from blood. The receptors come from a man younger than 45 in good health. CDR3s include the opening cysteine and the closing phenylalanine or tryptophan. D genes are given only for firm matches. Clone size appears in some rows only: once, few, many, or a class for an expanded clone.

CDR3,DNA,J,V,D,size
CASSTTGGQTEAFF,TGCGCCAGCAGCACGACAGGGGGCCAGACTGAAGCTTTCTTT,TRBJ1-1,TRBV5-1,TRBD1,once
CATSLGRQGDNYEQYF,TGTGCCACCAGCCTAGGGAGACAGGGGGATAACTACGAGCAGTACTTC,TRBJ2-7,TRBV15,TRBD1,NA
CASRHDIYGYTF,TGTGCCAGCAGGCACGACATCTATGGCTACACCTTC,TRBJ1-2,TRBV27,NA,NA
CASSLVIAGGPIHDEQFF,TGTGCCAGCAGCTTGGTAATAGCGGGAGGGCCCATACACGATGAGCAGTTCTTC,TRBJ2-1,TRBV5-6,TRBD2,NA
CASSPWGGVSGNTIYF,TGTGCCAGCAGCCCCTGGGGGGGAGTCTCTGGAAACACCATATATTTT,TRBJ1-3,TRBV5-4,NA,NA
CASHLNSNQPQHF,TGTGCCAGTCATCTTAATAGCAATCAGCCCCAGCATTTT,TRBJ1-5,TRBV6-1,NA,few
CASSSEYF,TGTGCCAGCAGCTCCGAGTATTTT,TRBJ2-3,TRBV7-9,NA,few
CASSLLSEQETQYF,TGTGCCAGCAGCTTGCTGTCAGAGCAAGAGACCCAGTACTTC,TRBJ2-5,TRBV5-8,NA,once
CASSPRPALASYEQYF,TGTGCCAGCAGTCCCCGTCCTGCATTGGCCTCCTACGAGCAGTACTTC,TRBJ2-7,TRBV27,NA,many
CASRLAGGETQYF,TGTGCCAGTCGACTAGCGGGGGGTGAGACCCAGTACTTC,TRBJ2-5,TRBV19,TRBD2,NA
CASSIIDRYSGNTIYF,TGTGCCAGCAGTATAATAGACAGATACTCTGGAAACACCATATATTTT,TRBJ1-3,TRBV25-1,NA,NA
CASSWQGTGIAGELFF,TGTGCCAGCAGTTGGCAAGGGACAGGGATAGCCGGGGAGCTGTTTTTT,TRBJ2-2,TRBV6-5,TRBD1,once
CASSLDGRGYNEQFF,TGCGCCAGCAGCTTGGACGGGAGGGGCTACAATGAGCAGTTCTTC,TRBJ2-1,TRBV5-1,TRBD2,few
CASRRQGSQQFF,TGTGCCAGCAGGCGACAGGGCTCTCAACAGTTCTTC,TRBJ2-1,TRBV6-5,TRBD1,NA
CASSTPGQSSYEQYF,TGTGCCAGCAGTACCCCGGGACAGAGCTCCTACGAGCAGTACTTC,TRBJ2-7,TRBV28,TRBD1,NA
CASSLVAFRYEQYF,TGTGCCAGCAGCTTAGTGGCCTTCAGGTACGAGCAGTACTTC,TRBJ2-7,TRBV7-2,NA,few
CAISSEYEQYF,TGTGCCATCAGTTCGGAGTACGAGCAGTACTTC,TRBJ2-7,TRBV10-3,NA,once
CASSLAAGSQETQYF,TGTGCCAGCAGCTTAGCGGCGGGGTCTCAAGAGACCCAGTACTTC,TRBJ2-5,TRBV7-2,NA,NA
CASSRGGVGDQPQHF,TGTGCCAGCAGTCGGGGCGGGGTAGGGGATCAGCCCCAGCATTTT,TRBJ1-5,TRBV28,NA,few
CASSTGGRVNTIYF,TGTGCCAGCAGTACAGGGGGAAGAGTAAACACCATATATTTT,TRBJ1-3,TRBV6-5,TRBD1,NA
CASSYSPTSSYNEQFF,TGTGCCAGCAGTTATTCCCCAACGAGCTCCTACAATGAGCAGTTCTTC,TRBJ2-1,TRBV28,NA,NA
CASSPRLAGIEQFF,TGTGCCAGCAGCCCACGACTAGCGGGGATCGAGCAGTTCTTC,TRBJ2-1,TRBV7-6,TRBD2,NA
CASSLMASGRAGTDTQYF,TGTGCCAGCAGTTTGATGGCTAGCGGGAGGGCGGGCACAGATACGCAGTATTTT,TRBJ2-3,TRBV27,TRBD2,NA
CASSGNRGETQYF,TGTGCCAGCAGTGGGAACAGGGGAGAGACCCAGTACTTC,TRBJ2-5,TRBV2,TRBD1,NA
CASSSSGRLGEQFF,TGTGCCAGTAGCAGCAGCGGGAGACTCGGTGAGCAGTTCTTC,TRBJ2-1,TRBV19,TRBD2,NA
CASSRRGRDNEQFF,TGTGCCAGCAGTAGAAGAGGGCGGGACAATGAGCAGTTCTTC,TRBJ2-1,TRBV7-2,NA,NA
CASSLDRGWWEAKNIQYF,TGTGCCAGCAGCTTAGACAGGGGATGGTGGGAAGCCAAAAACATTCAGTACTTC,TRBJ2-4,TRBV11-2,NA,NA
CASSQIWTSPLSTQYF,TGTGCCAGCAGCCAGATCTGGACTAGCCCGCTAAGTACGCAGTATTTT,TRBJ2-3,TRBV14,TRBD2,NA
CASRGTGQGRDEQYF,TGTGCCAGTAGAGGAACGGGACAGGGCCGGGACGAGCAGTACTTC,TRBJ2-7,TRBV19,TRBD1,medium-sized
CASSGYRIGYTF,TGTGCCAGCAGTGGATACAGGATCGGCTACACCTTC,TRBJ1-2,TRBV28,NA,NA
CASSLLGLNTEAFF,TGTGCCAGCAGTTTATTAGGGCTGAACACTGAAGCTTTCTTT,TRBJ1-1,TRBV27,NA,NA
CASSDGGRYNEQFF,TGCGCCAGCAGTGACGGCGGGAGGTACAATGAGCAGTTCTTC,TRBJ2-1,TRBV10-1,TRBD2,NA
CASSLRGGTKTQYF,TGTGCCAGCAGCTTGCGAGGGGGGACGAAGACCCAGTACTTC,TRBJ2-5,TRBV7-2,NA,NA
CASMRNRNEKLFF,TGTGCCAGCATGCGTAACCGCAATGAAAAACTGTTTTTT,TRBJ1-4,TRBV11-2,NA,many
CASSVGRVQETQYF,TGTGCCAGCAGCGTAGGGAGGGTCCAAGAGACCCAGTACTTC,TRBJ2-5,TRBV9,NA,NA
CASSRRGETQYF,TGTGCCAGTAGTCGACGGGGGGAGACCCAGTACTTC,TRBJ2-5,TRBV19,NA,NA
CASSVQFSESYEQYF,TGTGCCAGCAGTGTACAATTTTCAGAATCCTACGAGCAGTACTTC,TRBJ2-7,TRBV6-4,NA,once
CASSFSGTSYNEQFF,TGTGCCAGCAGCTTTAGCGGGACGTCCTACAATGAGCAGTTCTTC,TRBJ2-1,TRBV11-3,TRBD2,NA
CASSVRVGPDEQFF,TGCGCCAGCAGCGTCCGGGTCGGGCCCGATGAGCAGTTCTTC,TRBJ2-1,TRBV5-1,NA,NA
CASSLVLGAFRGETQYF,TGCGCCAGCAGCTTGGTCTTGGGGGCCTTTCGGGGAGAGACCCAGTACTTC,TRBJ2-5,TRBV5-1,NA,NA
CASSLGRGVSEAFF,TGCGCCAGCAGCTTAGGGAGGGGTGTATCTGAAGCTTTCTTT,TRBJ1-1,TRBV5-1,NA,NA
CASSRPARGTEAFF,TGTGCCAGCAGCCGGCCCGCCAGGGGCACTGAAGCTTTCTTT,TRBJ1-1,TRBV5-4,NA,NA
CASSEESIGLGVGEKLFF,TGTGCCAGCAGTGAAGAGAGTATTGGATTGGGAGTGGGGGAAAAACTGTTTTTT,TRBJ1-4,TRBV6-1,NA,NA
CASSLVPRNYEQYF,TGCGCCAGCAGCTTGGTCCCCCGTAACTACGAGCAGTACTTC,TRBJ2-7,TRBV5-1,NA,NA
CASSVVRGTGSYNEQFF,TGTGCCAGCAGCGTAGTCAGGGGAACTGGCTCCTACAATGAGCAGTTCTTC,TRBJ2-1,TRBV9,NA,NA
CASRSGSGGRYNEQFF,TGTGCCAGCCGCAGCGGCTCCGGGGGGAGATACAATGAGCAGTTCTTC,TRBJ2-1,TRBV28,TRBD2,NA
CASSSLMGTQYF,TGTGCCAGCAGCTCTCTAATGGGGACCCAGTACTTC,TRBJ2-5,TRBV6-5,NA,few
CASSEDGTLGYTF,TGTGCCAGCAGCGAGGACGGGACACTCGGCTACACCTTC,TRBJ1-2,TRBV7-2,NA,NA
CASSLFGTTDTQYF,TGCGCCAGCAGCTTGTTCGGCACCACAGATACGCAGTATTTT,TRBJ2-3,TRBV5-1,NA,NA
CASSPGHEQYF,TGTGCCAGCAGCCCTGGCCACGAGCAGTACTTC,TRBJ2-7,TRBV7-2,NA,NA
CASRPPLASETQYF,TGCGCCAGCAGACCTCCTCTAGCATCAGAGACCCAGTACTTC,TRBJ2-5,TRBV10-2,NA,NA
CASSGPGANVLTF,TGTGCCAGCAGCGGTCCTGGGGCCAACGTCCTGACTTTC,TRBJ2-6,TRBV9,NA,NA
CASKDRASNQPQHF,TGTGCCAGCAAAGACAGGGCGAGCAATCAGCCCCAGCATTTT,TRBJ1-5,TRBV5-6,TRBD1,NA